This T cell receptor beta chain was recorded in a study of shared clonotypes between healthy human individuals. Study results and limitations: Some clonotypes were shared by all four sorted-subset donors, while others were not shared. The non-shared ones had lower generation probabilities than the shared ones.

CD8 cells classed as naive were CD45RO-negative and positively selected for CCR7, excluding terminally differentiated effector memory CD45RA+ cells. The test was conducted at deep level. Genomic DNA belonging to each subset was distributed in equal measure over several immunoSEQ plates. Libraries were prepared by immunoSEQ multiplex PCR; TCRdb keeps only in-frame clonotypes and omits some of them. The sample includes about 1.9 million clones, roughly 93% of them seen just once. Notes on this clone: Its antigen is still unknown.

Sequenced input: naive CD8+ T cells from PBMCs. The origin of this receptor is a man between 18 and 29 years old in good health. Some clones in this sample may be carry-over from other donors' samples.

DNA for the CDR3: TGTGCCAGCAGTCCAAAAGACAATGAGCAGTTCTTC. Its translation is CASSPKDNEQFF. The V gene is TRBV2, the J gene TRBJ2-1; D unresolved. Germline CDR1 and CDR2: SNHLY and FYNNEI. V lost 5 bases and J 5 bases, leaving 7 bases between the germline ends. The CDR3 extends over 12 amino acids.